The source of this T cell receptor beta chain is a study of Ad26.COV2.S vaccination and SARS-CoV-2 variants. Study-wide results and limits: Reported findings describe substantial breadth in spike-specific CD8+ and CD4+ T cell responses following vaccination. Analyses of TCR breadth and depth may have underestimated total T cell responses. Placebo recipients trailed vaccine recipients in spike-specific TCR breadth. Non-spike TCR breadth did not differ much between vaccine and placebo recipients.

Comments on this clone: Its specificity is unknown.

This CDR3 contains 17 residues. Germline V lookup: CDR1 SGHKS, CDR2 YYEKEE (reference sequence). V lost 2 bases and J 2 bases, leaving 20 bases between the germline ends. Only in-frame clones appear in the TCRdb table, and some are missing; sequencing was by immunoSEQ multiplex PCR. The sample lists roughly 100,000 clones, 60% to 85% occurring once. V gene TRBV5-5 combines with J gene TRBJ2-7; tentatively, D is TRBD1 (5 bases). This receptor was obtained from a human donor who had recovered from COVID-19. The sample here was peripheral blood, taken after recovery from COVID-19. Written as DNA, the CDR3 is TGTGCCAGCAGCTTCCTCCCAGGGTTACAAAGAACCTACGAGCAGTACTTC. The encoded protein is CASSFLPGLQRTYEQYF.